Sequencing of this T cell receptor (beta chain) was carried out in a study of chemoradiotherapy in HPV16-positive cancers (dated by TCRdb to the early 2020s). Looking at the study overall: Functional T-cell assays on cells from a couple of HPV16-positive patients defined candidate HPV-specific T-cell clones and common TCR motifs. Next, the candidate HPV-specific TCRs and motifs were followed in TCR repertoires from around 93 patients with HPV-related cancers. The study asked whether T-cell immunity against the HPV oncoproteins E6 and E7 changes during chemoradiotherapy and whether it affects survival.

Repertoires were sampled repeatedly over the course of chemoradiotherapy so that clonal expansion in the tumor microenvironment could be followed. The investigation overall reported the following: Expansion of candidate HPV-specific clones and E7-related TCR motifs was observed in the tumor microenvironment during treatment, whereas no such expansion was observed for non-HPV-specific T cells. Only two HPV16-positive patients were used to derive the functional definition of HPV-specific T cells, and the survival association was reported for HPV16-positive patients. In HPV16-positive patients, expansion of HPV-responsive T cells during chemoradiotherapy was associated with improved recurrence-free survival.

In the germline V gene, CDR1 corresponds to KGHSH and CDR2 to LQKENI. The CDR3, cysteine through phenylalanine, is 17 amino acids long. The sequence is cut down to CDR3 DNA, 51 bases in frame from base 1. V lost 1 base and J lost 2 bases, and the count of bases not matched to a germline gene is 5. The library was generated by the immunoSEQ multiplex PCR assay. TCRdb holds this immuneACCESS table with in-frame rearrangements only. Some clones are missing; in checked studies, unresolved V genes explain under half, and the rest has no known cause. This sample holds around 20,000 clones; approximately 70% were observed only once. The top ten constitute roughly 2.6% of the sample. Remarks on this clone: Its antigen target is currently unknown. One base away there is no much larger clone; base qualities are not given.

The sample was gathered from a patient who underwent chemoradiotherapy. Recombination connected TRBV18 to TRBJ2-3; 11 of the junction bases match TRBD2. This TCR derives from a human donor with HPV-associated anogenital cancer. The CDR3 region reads CASSPLAGGLSTDTQYF. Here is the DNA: TGTGCCAGCTCACCACTAGCGGGAGGGCTTTCCACAGATACGCAGTATTTT.